The 28 T cell receptor beta chains given below trace back to one sample, sequenced in a study of cytomegalovirus exposure and HLA in healthy donors. Sequencing was performed with immunoSEQ multiplex PCR; in TCRdb, only in-frame clones are kept and a portion is missing. Among 100,000 to 150,000 clones, around 94% were seen once, and the ten largest hold roughly 1.2%. The specimen was PBMCs. The receptors originated from a woman younger than 30 in good health and CMV-seronegative.

The J gene is TRBJ1-4, the V gene TRBV5-1; D possibly corresponds to TRBD1 (6 bases). This CDR3 region has 16 residues. V dropped 0 bases and J dropped 5 bases, with 14 bases sitting between them. From germline, CDR1 is SGHRS and CDR2 YFSETQ. The CDR3 region is CASSLAPGQKNEKLFF. CDR3 nucleotide sequence: TGCGCCAGCAGCTTGGCCCCAGGACAGAAGAATGAAAAACTGTTTTTT.

The V call is TRBV5-5, the J call TRBJ2-3; 8 nucleotides agree with TRBD2. Germline lookup yields CDR1 SGHKS and CDR2 YYEKEE (reference sequence). V lost 3 bases and J lost 5; bases outside the gene matches: 5. The CDR3 runs 14 residues. The CDR3 sequence: CASSSSGSGDTQYF. Here the CDR3 DNA reads TGTGCCAGCAGCTCCAGCGGGAGTGGAGATACGCAGTATTTT.

V is TRBV5-6 and J is TRBJ2-5; tentative D call: TRBD1 (6 bases). The germline V and J ends were trimmed by 5 bases and 1 base, with 9 bases remaining between them. CDR1 SGHDT and CDR2 YYEEEE come from the germline V gene. There are 13 residues in the CDR3. The CDR3 here is CASSQGPQETQYF. In DNA, the CDR3 is TGTGCCAGCAGTCAGGGGCCCCAAGAGACCCAGTACTTC.

This clone has more than one count but fewer than ten. This rearrangement joins TRBV5-1 to TRBJ1-2, with 8 bases lining up with TRBD1. The germline V gene has CDR1 SGHRS and CDR2 YFSETQ. The CDR3 runs 14 residues. Trimming removed 3 bases from V and 6 bases from J; junction bases left unmatched: 7. This CDR3 reads CASSSIQGVNGYTF. The CDR3 DNA is TGCGCCAGCAGCTCGATACAGGGGGTAAATGGCTACACCTTC.

The chain is built from TRBV6-1 and TRBJ1-1; possible D gene TRBD1, 5 bases. CDR1 and CDR2 (germline): MNHNS, SASEGT. This CDR3 has 16 amino acids. V lost 2 bases, J lost 6 bases, and 19 bases lay in between. This CDR3 reads CASSEWAGEPTAEAFF. CDR3 sequence (DNA): TGTGCCAGCAGTGAATGGGCGGGGGAACCGACTGCTGAAGCTTTCTTT.

J is TRBJ2-1 and V is TRBV7-9; 8 bases agree with TRBD2. The CDR3 totals 17 residues. After removal of 1 base from V and 15 bases from J, the junction contained 20 bases not matched to a gene. In germline, CDR1 is SEHNR, CDR2 FQNEAQ (reference sequence). The CDR3 here is CASSLVVNSRGASGSFF. In DNA form, the CDR3 reads TGTGCCAGCAGCTTAGTCGTAAATTCGCGGGGGGCGAGTGGTTCGTTCTTC.

The V and J genes are TRBV7-9 and TRBJ2-7; TRBD2 matches at 8 bases. The CDR3 extends over 16 amino acids. V lost 2 bases to trimming and J lost 2 bases; unmatched junction nucleotides: 8. CDR1 and CDR2 (germline): SEHNR, FQNEAQ (reference sequence). CDR3 residues: CASSLLVGSGTYEQYF. In DNA form, the CDR3 reads TGTGCCAGCAGCTTACTGGTCGGTAGCGGGACCTACGAGCAGTACTTC.

The chain recombines TRBV18 with TRBJ2-3; no clear D gene. The germline V and J ends were trimmed by 2 bases and 6 bases, with 9 bases remaining between them. The CDR3 has 13 amino acids. Germline CDR1 and CDR2: KGHSH and LQKENI. CDR3: CASSPISGDTQYF. The CDR3 DNA follows: TGTGCCAGCTCACCAATATCCGGGGATACGCAGTATTTT.

This rearrangement joins TRBV27 to TRBJ2-7; D is possibly TRBD2 (5 bases). CDR3 size: 13 residues. The ends were cut back, 8 bases at V and 0 bases at J, with 11 bases in the middle. Looked up from germline, CDR1 is MNHEY and CDR2 is SMNVEV (reference sequence). CDR3 residues: CASRRLSSYEQYF. The DNA of the CDR3 is TGTGCCAGCCGGAGGCTAAGCTCCTACGAGCAGTACTTC.

The gene calls are TRBV5-1 and TRBJ2-5, with D perhaps TRBD1 (5 bases). This CDR3 comprises 13 residues. V was cut by 0 bases and J by 5 bases, with 8 bases left in between. Germline V gives CDR1 SGHRS, CDR2 YFSETQ. CDR3 protein: CASSLGQRETQYF. The DNA of the CDR3 is TGCGCCAGCAGCTTGGGACAGAGGGAGACCCAGTACTTC.

The rearrangement uses TRBV2 and TRBJ2-7; a possible D gene is TRBD1 (6 bases). This CDR3 is 14 amino acids long. Per the germline V gene, CDR1 is SNHLY and CDR2 is FYNNEI. V was pared by 5 bases and J by 3 bases, with 14 bases between. Here the CDR3 DNA reads TGTGCCAGCAGTATCGGACAGTCCCTCTACGAGCAGTACTTC. Amino acid sequence: CASSIGQSLYEQYF.

The V call is TRBV28, the J call TRBJ1-2; the match to TRBD1 covers 7 bases. Per germline, CDR1 MDHEN and CDR2 SYDVKM. Unmatched junction bases numbered 3, after V lost 3 bases and J lost 2 bases. The CDR3 is made up of 14 amino acids. The CDR3 DNA sequence: TGTGCCAGCAGTTTGCAGGGACAGAACTATGGCTACACCTTC. Translated: CASSLQGQNYGYTF.

The chain has TRBV28 and TRBJ2-2; the match to TRBD1 covers 7 bases. Trimming took 5 bases from V and 5 from J; bases not matched to a gene: 8. This CDR3 has 15 amino acids. The V gene's germline CDR1 is MDHEN and CDR2 SYDVKM. The CDR3 coding sequence is TGTGCCAGCAGTGAGACAGGGCTCGGGACCGGGGAGCTGTTTTTT. Its protein is CASSETGLGTGELFF. Together with reference TRBV28 and TRBJ2-2, the CDR3 gives the full variable domain: DVKVTQSSRYLVKRTGEKVFLECVQDMDHENMFWYRQDPGLGLRLIYFSYDVKMKEKGDIPEGYSVSREKKERFSLILESASTNQTSMYLCASSETGLGTGELFFGEGSRLTVL.

The chain has TRBV10-3 and TRBJ2-1, with TRBD1 matching over 7 bases. The CDR3 has 14 amino acids. V was clipped by 6 bases and J by 5 bases; unmatched bases: 7. Germline V gives CDR1 ENHRY, CDR2 SYGVKD. CDR3 nucleotide sequence: TGTGCCATCAGGACCGGGACAGCTAACAATGAGCAGTTCTTC. Its translation is CAIRTGTANNEQFF.

V gene TRBV9 combines with J gene TRBJ2-7; TRBD2 matches 8 bases. CDR3 length: 15 amino acids. Germline V gene data show CDR1 as SGDLS and CDR2 as YYNGEE. V lost 3 bases to trimming and J lost 0 bases; unmatched junction nucleotides: 5. CDR3 coding DNA: TGTGCCAGCAGCGCAGGGCGGGGGGCCTCCTACGAGCAGTACTTC. Encoded protein: CASSAGRGASYEQYF.

A note on this clone: Other nucleotide sequences from this sample produce the same CDR3. This rearrangement joins TRBV28 to TRBJ2-7; D gene unclear. This CDR3 comprises 12 residues. The V end lost 1 base, the J end lost 3 bases, and 4 bases lay between the germline ends. CDR1 and CDR2 (germline): MDHEN, SYDVKM. The CDR3 coding sequence is TGTGCCAGCAGTTTATCGGGCTACGAGCAGTACTTC. Its translation is CASSLSGYEQYF.

This clone was seen a single time. This chain links TRBV13 with TRBJ2-2; 13 nucleotides align to TRBD2. Germline V CDR1 and CDR2: PRHDT, FYEKMQ (reference sequence). The CDR3 consists of 16 residues. The V segment lost 6 bases and the J segment 7 bases; nucleotides outside the gene matches: 8. DNA of the CDR3: TGTGCCAGCAGATTAATGACTAGCGGGAGGATCGGGGAGCTGTTTTTT. Translating gives CASRLMTSGRIGELFF. The variable domain in full, completed from reference TRBV13 and TRBJ2-2, reads AAGVIQSPRHLIKEKRETATLKCYPIPRHDTVYWYQQGPGQDPQFLISFYEKMQSDKGSIPDRFSAQQFSDYHSELNMSSLELGDSALYFCASRLMTSGRIGELFFGEGSRLTVL.

The V call is TRBV28, the J call TRBJ2-1; 9 nucleotides match TRBD1. Trimming cost V 6 bases and J 6 bases; bases outside gene matches: 15. Germline CDR1 and CDR2: MDHEN and SYDVKM. This CDR3 is built from 17 residues. The CDR3 DNA reads as TGTGCCAGCAGACGCCCGGGACAGGGTTTACCATTCAATGAGCAGTTCTTC. It encodes CASRRPGQGLPFNEQFF.

This chain links TRBV10-3 with TRBJ2-1; 7 positions agree with TRBD2. The V gene's germline CDR1 is ENHRY and CDR2 SYGVKD. V lost 10 bases, J lost 1 base, and 4 bases stayed unmatched. This CDR3 spans 13 amino acids. In DNA, the CDR3 is TGTGCCAGCTCTAGCGGATCCTACAATGAGCAGTTCTTC. This codes for CASSSGSYNEQFF.

The J gene is TRBJ1-6, the V gene TRBV4-1; the D gene is possibly TRBD1 (6 bases). In germline, CDR1 is MGHRA, CDR2 YSYEKL. Trimming stripped 0 bases from V and 4 bases from J, with 22 bases between. The CDR3 consists of 20 residues. CDR3 amino acids: CASSQELAGVGPLYNSPLHF. In DNA form, the CDR3 reads TGCGCCAGCAGCCAAGAGTTGGCAGGGGTGGGCCCTCTTTATAATTCACCCCTCCACTTT.

The rearrangement links TRBV4-1 to TRBJ1-2; D unclear. V lost 0 bases and J 12 bases, leaving 17 bases between the germline ends. CDR3 length: 14 amino acids. Germline V CDR1 and CDR2: MGHRA, YSYEKL. The CDR3 DNA reads as TGCGCCAGCAGCCAAGATGGCGGGGATATGGCTAACACCTTC. Translated, it gives CASSQDGGDMANTF.

The rearrangement links TRBV9 to TRBJ2-1, with 8 bases identical to TRBD2. The CDR3 sequence is 15 residues long. Germline CDR1 and CDR2: SGDLS and YYNGEE. With 0 bases clipped from V and 6 bases from J, the junction kept 5 bases outside the gene matches. The CDR3 coding sequence is TGTGCCAGCAGCGTAGCGGGAGGGCGGGGCAATGAGCAGTTCTTC. As protein: CASSVAGGRGNEQFF.

The chain joins TRBV2 to TRBJ2-7; D is ambiguous. Germline V gene lookup returns CDR1 SNHLY and CDR2 FYNNEI. CDR3 length: 13 residues. V was trimmed by 5 bases and J by 3 bases, leaving 11 bases between them. The CDR3 loop reads CASSPPSRYEQYF. CDR3 nucleotides: TGTGCCAGCAGTCCCCCCTCGCGCTACGAGCAGTACTTC. Variable domain in full (rest from reference TRBV2 and TRBJ2-7): EPEVTQTPSHQVTQMGQEVILRCVPISNHLYFYWYRQILGQKVEFLVSFYNNEISEKSEIFDDQFSVERPDGSNFTLKIRSTKLEDSAMYFCASSPPSRYEQYFGPGTRLTVT.

The gene calls are TRBV28 and TRBJ1-1; D gene unclear. V was shortened by 5 bases and J by 4 bases, with 11 bases between the two germline ends. CDR3 size: 13 residues. Germline V gene lookup returns CDR1 MDHEN and CDR2 SYDVKM. The CDR3 loop is CASSPPMSTEAFF. In DNA, the CDR3 is TGTGCCAGCAGTCCCCCGATGAGCACTGAAGCTTTCTTT.

CDR3 loop: CASSEERGRRADTQYF. CDR3 in DNA: TGTGCCAGCAGTGAAGAGAGGGGGCGAAGAGCAGATACGCAGTATTTT. This chain links TRBV2 with TRBJ2-3; 7 nucleotides agree with TRBD1. From germline, CDR1 is SNHLY and CDR2 FYNNEI. CDR3 length equals 16 residues. V lost 1 base, J lost 4 bases, and 8 bases stayed unmatched.

The rearrangement joins TRBV6-1 to TRBJ2-1; 7 bases map to TRBD1. The germline V gene encodes CDR1 MNHNS and CDR2 SASEGT. J was trimmed by 8 bases and V by 6 bases; bases with no gene match: 13. This CDR3 contains 15 residues. The DNA for the CDR3 is TGTGCCAGCAGAGAACCGGGACAGTTAAAGTATGAGCAGTTCTTC. It codes for CASREPGQLKYEQFF.

V and J are TRBV7-2 and TRBJ1-4; tentative D call: TRBD1 (5 bases). V lost 3 bases and J lost 7, with 18 bases in between. Per the germline V gene, CDR1 is SGHTA and CDR2 is FQGNSA. The CDR3 is 16 amino acids. The CDR3 sequence is CASSFGFGGVGEKLFF. In DNA form, the CDR3 reads TGTGCCAGCAGCTTCGGTTTTGGGGGGGTGGGTGAAAAACTGTTTTTT.

The chain carries TRBV28 and TRBJ1-2; 7 nucleotides agree with TRBD1. The CDR3 sequence is 15 residues long. CDR1 and CDR2 (germline): MDHEN, SYDVKM. V trimming: 5 bases; J trimming: 4 bases; junction bases outside the gene matches: 10. The CDR3 spells CASSGRTGVLYGYTF. The CDR3 DNA is TGTGCCAGCAGTGGAAGGACAGGCGTACTCTATGGCTACACCTTC.